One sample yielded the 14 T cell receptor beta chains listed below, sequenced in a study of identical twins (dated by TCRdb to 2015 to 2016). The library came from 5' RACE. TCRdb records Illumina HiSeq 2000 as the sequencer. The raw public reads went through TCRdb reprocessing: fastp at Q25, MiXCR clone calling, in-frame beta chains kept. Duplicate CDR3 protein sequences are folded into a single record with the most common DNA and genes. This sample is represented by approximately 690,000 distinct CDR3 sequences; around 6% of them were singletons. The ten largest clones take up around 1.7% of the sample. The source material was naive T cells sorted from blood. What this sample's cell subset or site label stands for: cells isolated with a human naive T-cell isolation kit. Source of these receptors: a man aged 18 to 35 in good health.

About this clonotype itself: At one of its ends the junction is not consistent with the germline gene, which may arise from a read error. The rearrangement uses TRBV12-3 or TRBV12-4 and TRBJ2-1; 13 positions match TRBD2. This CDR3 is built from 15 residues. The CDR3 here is CASRPGLAGFYELFF. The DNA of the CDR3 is TGTGCCAGCAGACCGGGACTAGCGGGATTCTATGAGCTGTTCTTC.

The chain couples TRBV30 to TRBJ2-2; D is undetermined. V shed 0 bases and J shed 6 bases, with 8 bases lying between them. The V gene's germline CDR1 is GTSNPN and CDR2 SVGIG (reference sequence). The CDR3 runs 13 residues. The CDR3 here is CAWSVGIAGELFF. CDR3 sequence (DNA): TGTGCCTGGAGTGTAGGGATAGCCGGGGAGCTGTTTTTT.

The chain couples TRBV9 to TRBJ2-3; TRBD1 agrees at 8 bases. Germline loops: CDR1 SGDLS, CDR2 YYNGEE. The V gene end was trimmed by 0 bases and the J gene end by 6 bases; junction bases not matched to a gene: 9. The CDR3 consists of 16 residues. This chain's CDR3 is CASSVAVTGAQDTQYF. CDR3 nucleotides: TGTGCCAGCAGCGTAGCTGTGACAGGGGCACAGGATACGCAGTATTTT.

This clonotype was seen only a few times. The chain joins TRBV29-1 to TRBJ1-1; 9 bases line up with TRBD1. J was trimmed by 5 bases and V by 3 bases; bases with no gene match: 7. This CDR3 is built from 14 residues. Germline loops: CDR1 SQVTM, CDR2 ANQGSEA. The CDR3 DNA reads TGCAGCGTTGAGGGTGGACAGGGGATAACTGAAGCTTTCTTT. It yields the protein CSVEGGQGITEAFF.

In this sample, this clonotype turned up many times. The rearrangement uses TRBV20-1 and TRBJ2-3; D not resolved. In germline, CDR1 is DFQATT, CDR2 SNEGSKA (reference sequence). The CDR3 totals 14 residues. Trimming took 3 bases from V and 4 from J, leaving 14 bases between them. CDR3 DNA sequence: TGCAGTGCTAGCTTGGGTAGGAGTCCAGATACGCAGTATTTT. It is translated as CSASLGRSPDTQYF.

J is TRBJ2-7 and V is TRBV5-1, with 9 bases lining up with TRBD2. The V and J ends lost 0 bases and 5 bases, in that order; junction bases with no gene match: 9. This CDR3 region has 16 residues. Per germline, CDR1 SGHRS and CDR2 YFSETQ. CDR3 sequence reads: CASSLAGGGRADEQYV. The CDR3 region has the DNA TGCGCCAGCAGCTTGGCGGGGGGCGGGAGGGCGGACGAGCAGTACGTC.

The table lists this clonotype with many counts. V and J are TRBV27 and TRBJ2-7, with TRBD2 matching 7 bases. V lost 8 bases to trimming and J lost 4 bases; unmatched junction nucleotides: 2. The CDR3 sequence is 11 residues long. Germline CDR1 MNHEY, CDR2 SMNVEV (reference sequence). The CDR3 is CASGAGYEQYV. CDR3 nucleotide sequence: TGTGCCAGCGGAGCGGGGTACGAGCAGTACGTC.

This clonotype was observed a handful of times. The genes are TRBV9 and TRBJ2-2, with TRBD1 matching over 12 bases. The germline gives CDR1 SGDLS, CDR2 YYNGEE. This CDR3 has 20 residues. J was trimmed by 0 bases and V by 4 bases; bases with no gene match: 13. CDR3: CASSSYLRGTGGANTGELFF. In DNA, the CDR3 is TGTGCCAGCAGCTCCTATCTCAGGGGGACAGGGGGCGCGAACACCGGGGAGCTGTTTTTT.

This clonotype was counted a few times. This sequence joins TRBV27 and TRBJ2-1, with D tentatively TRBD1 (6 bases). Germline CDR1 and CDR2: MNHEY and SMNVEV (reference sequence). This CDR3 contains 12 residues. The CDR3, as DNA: TGTGCTAGTAGGGGGACCTACAATGAGCAGTTCTTC. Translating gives CASRGTYNEQFF.

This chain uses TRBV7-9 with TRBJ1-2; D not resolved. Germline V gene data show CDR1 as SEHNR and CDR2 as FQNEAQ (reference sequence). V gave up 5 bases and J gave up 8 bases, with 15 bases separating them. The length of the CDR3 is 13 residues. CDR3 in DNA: TGTGCCAGCAGCCCCCGGACGCTCGCGGGCTACACCTTC. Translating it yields CASSPRTLAGYTF.

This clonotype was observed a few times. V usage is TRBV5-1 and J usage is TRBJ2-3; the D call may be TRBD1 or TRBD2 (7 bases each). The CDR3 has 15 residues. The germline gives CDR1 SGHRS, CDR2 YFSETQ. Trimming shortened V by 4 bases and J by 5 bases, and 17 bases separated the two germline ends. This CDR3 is CASSQQGGSQDTQYF. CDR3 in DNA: TGCGCCAGCAGCCAGCAGGGGGGGAGCCAAGATACGCAGTATTTT.

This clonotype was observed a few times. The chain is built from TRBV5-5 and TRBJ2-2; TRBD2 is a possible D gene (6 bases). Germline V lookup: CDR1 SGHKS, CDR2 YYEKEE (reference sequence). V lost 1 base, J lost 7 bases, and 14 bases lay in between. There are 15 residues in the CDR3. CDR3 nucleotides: TGTGCCAGCAGCTTGATTAGCGGTTGGGGCGGGGAGCTGTTTTTT. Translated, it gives CASSLISGWGGELFF.

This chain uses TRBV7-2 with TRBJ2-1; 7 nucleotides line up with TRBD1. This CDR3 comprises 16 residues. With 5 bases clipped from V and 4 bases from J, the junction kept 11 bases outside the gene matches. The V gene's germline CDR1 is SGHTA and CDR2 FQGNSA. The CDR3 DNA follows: TGTGCCAGCAGCAGAGAAGGGGACAGATTGTACAATGAGCAGTTCTTC. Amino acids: CASSREGDRLYNEQFF.

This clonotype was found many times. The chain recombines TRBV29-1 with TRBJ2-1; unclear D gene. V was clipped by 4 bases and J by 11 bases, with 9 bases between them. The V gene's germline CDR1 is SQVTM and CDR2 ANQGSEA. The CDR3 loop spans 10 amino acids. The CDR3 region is CSVGLDKQFF. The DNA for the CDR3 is TGCAGCGTTGGGTTAGACAAGCAGTTCTTC.